This TCR beta chain was retrieved from a study of blood T cell repertoires in COVID-19. Across the study: Italy, Spain and the United States were the sources of the convalescent and acute COVID-19 samples.

Germline V gives CDR1 MGHRA, CDR2 YSYEKL. The V and J ends lost 5 bases and 1 base, in that order; junction bases with no gene match: 8. This CDR3 spans 17 amino acids. The protocol was immunoSEQ multiplex PCR, while the TCRdb copy is restricted to in-frame clones and leaves out a portion. The data contain about 430,000 clones, around nine tenths of them singletons. Which cohort a participant joined came from the clinical history participants gave. The V call is TRBV4-1, the J call TRBJ2-5, with TRBD2 identical over 12 bases. Sequencing was done on a sample of PBMCs or T cells enriched from blood (not recorded which). This clonotype was obtained from a woman younger than 35 who had been exposed to COVID-19. The CDR3 sequence is CASSLLAGGPIQETQYF. CDR3 nucleotide sequence: TGCGCCAGCAGCTTGCTAGCGGGAGGGCCAATCCAAGAGACCCAGTACTTC.